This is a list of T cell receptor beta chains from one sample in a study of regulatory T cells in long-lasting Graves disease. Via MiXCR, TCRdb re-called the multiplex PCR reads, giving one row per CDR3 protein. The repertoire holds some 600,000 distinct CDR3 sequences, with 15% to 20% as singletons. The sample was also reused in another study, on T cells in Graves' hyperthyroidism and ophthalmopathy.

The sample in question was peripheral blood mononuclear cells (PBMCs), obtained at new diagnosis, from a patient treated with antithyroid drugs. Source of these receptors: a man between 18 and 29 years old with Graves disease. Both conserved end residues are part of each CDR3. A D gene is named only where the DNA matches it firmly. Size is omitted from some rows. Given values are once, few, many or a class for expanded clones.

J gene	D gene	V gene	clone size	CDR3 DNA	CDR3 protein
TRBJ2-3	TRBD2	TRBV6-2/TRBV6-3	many	TGTGCCAGCAGTTACTCGGGCGGGGGGGCAGATACGCAGTATTTT	CASSYSGGGADTQYF
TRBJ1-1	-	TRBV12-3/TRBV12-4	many	TGTGCCAGCAGTCTCAGCACTGAAGCTTTCTTT	CASSLSTEAFF
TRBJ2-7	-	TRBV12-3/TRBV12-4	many	TGTGCCAGCACCCATGAGGGCTACGAGCAGTACTTC	CASTHEGYEQYF
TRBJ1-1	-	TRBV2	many	TGTGCCAGCAGTGAATTGGTCTCTCCGGGGACTGAAGCTTTCTTT	CASSELVSPGTEAFF
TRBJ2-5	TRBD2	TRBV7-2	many	TGTGCCAGCAGCTTAGGATCCGGACTAGGAAAGACCCAGTACTTC	CASSLGSGLGKTQYF
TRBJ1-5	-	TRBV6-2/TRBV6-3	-	TGTGCCAGCAGTCAACAGGGAGTTAGCAATCAGCCCCAGCATTTT	CASSQQGVSNQPQHF
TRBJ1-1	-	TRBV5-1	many	TGCGCCAGCACCGCGAGACCGAACACTGAAGCTTTCTTT	CASTARPNTEAFF
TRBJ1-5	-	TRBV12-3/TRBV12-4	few	TGTGCCAGCAGTTTCGACAGTACCAAGCCCCAGCATTTT	CASSFDSTKPQHF
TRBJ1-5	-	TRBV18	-	TGTGCCAGCTCACCAACTGAGGGGCTTGTAGAGCCCCAGCATTTT	CASSPTEGLVEPQHF
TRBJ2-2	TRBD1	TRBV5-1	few	TGCGCCAGCAGCACAAGGACAGGGCAAACCGGGGAGCTGTTTTTT	CASSTRTGQTGELFF
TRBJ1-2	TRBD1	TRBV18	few	TGTGCCAGCTCTCCGGACAGGGGCATAGGCTACACCTTC	CASSPDRGIGYTF
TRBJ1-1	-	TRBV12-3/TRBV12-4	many	TGTGCCAGCAGTTTCCCTCCGCCCCCGGAAGCTTTCTTT	CASSFPPPPEAFF